This TCR beta chain was documented in a study of T cells in localized non-small cell lung cancer. Whole-study results and caveats: Prolonged overall survival went with higher T cell density in the blood. Tumor samples were not multi-region, leaving intratumor heterogeneity unexcluded. Uninvolved nearby lung showed the greatest T cell clonality, exceeding that found in tumor. Researchers found a median approximately 50 of the top 100 tumor clones in adjacent lung.

Germline CDR1 is LNHDA and CDR2 is SQIVND (reference sequence). J lost 7 bases, V lost 1 base, and 12 bases had no gene match. The CDR3 extends over 16 amino acids. Using immunoSEQ multiplex PCR, the repertoire was profiled, and TCRdb retains in-frame clones only, with some absent. The sample lists roughly 25,000 clones, approximately 83% occurring once. A word on this clone: Its cognate antigen is unknown.

This TCR was sampled from a male donor aged 60 or over with stage II squamous cell lung carcinoma. V gene TRBV19 combines with J gene TRBJ2-7, with 8 nucleotides matching TRBD1. The source was peripheral blood, collected before any cancer treatment. CDR3 sequence reads: CASSIGGTGSFGEQYF. In DNA form, the CDR3 reads TGTGCCAGTAGTATAGGAGGGACAGGATCTTTTGGGGAGCAGTACTTC.